This T cell receptor beta chain was observed in a study of T cell responses to AZD1222 COVID-19 vaccine. In the case of this clone: What it binds is not known.

Clones were sequenced by immunoSEQ multiplex PCR, and TCRdb holds only the in-frame ones, with some missing. The table lists around 100,000 clones, approximately 96% of them singletons, with about 2.2% in the top ten. Study-level results: White British donors predominated, females outnumbered males, and clonal diversity was possibly underestimated. Sampled repertoires all dated from after the peak T cell response. With two AZD1222 doses given, Spike-specific TCR breadth and depth both rose.

This sequence was found in an adult in good health. Sequenced material: peripheral blood, taken on day 0 of AZD1222 vaccination.

CDR3 protein: CASSELAGGTYNSPLHF. The CDR3, as DNA: TGCGCCAGCAGTGAGCTGGCAGGGGGCACTTATAATTCACCCCTCCACTTT. The genes are TRBV10-2 and TRBJ1-6; TRBD1 agrees at 8 bases. This CDR3 has 17 residues. Germline values: CDR1 WSHSY, CDR2 SAAADI. The ends lost 2 bases at V and 4 bases at J; junction bases unmatched: 7.